The TCR beta chain under discussion was sequenced for a study of T cell responses to AZD1222 COVID-19 vaccine. Method: immunoSEQ multiplex PCR; TCRdb's copy keeps in-frame clones and lacks some. The sample records about 150,000 clones, approximately 91% being singletons. Germline loops: CDR1 MRHNA, CDR2 SNTAGT. Trimming took 0 bases from V and 6 from J; bases not matched to a gene: 4. The CDR3 extends over 15 amino acids. The TCR originated in an adult who received the AZD1222 COVID-19 vaccine. The chain has TRBV6-4 and TRBJ2-7; TRBD2 agrees at 11 bases. The sequenced sample was peripheral blood, obtained 28 days after the second AZD1222 dose. The CDR3 DNA follows: TGTGCCAGCAGTGACTCACTAGCGGGAGACGGCGAGCAGTACTTC. Translating gives CASSDSLAGDGEQYF.